The source of this TCR beta chain is a study of blood T cell repertoires in COVID-19. Study as a whole: From the United States, Italy and Spain came samples of acute and convalescent COVID-19.

There are 16 residues in the CDR3. CDR1 is MNHEY, CDR2 SVGAGI, per germline. Trimming pared 0 bases from V and 8 bases from J, leaving 16 bases between. Study processing details: Amplification of reference gene primers provided the estimated nucleated cell counts. The method was immunoSEQ multiplex PCR; TCRdb's version includes in-frame clones alone and lacks a portion of them. From that table come the V and J calls and clone size; the DNA was used to work out D and trimming. The data contain around 64,000 clones, more than 75% of them singletons. The source of this sequence is a woman aged 18-35 years with acute or convalescent COVID-19. V and J are TRBV6-5 and TRBJ1-4; TRBD1 is a possible D gene (6 bases). The sequencing input was peripheral blood. CDR3 sequence: CASSYSPGGGEEKLFF. As DNA, the CDR3 is TGTGCCAGCAGTTACTCCCCGGGGGGCGGTGAAGAAAAACTGTTTTTT.